The sequence of this T cell receptor (beta chain) was determined in a study of regulatory T cells in long-lasting Graves disease. Overall study findings and caveats: Those with persistent Graves' had less TCR diversity than newly diagnosed patients. A greater number of public clonotypes (around 3,000) was shared by persistent patients than by new patients (about 960).

Scientists built the TCR library using RNA that was extracted from PBMCs. The diagnosis of Graves' disease used American Thyroid Association guidelines. The germline V gene has CDR1 SGHAT and CDR2 FQNNGV. Trimming removed 6 bases from V and 3 bases from J; junction bases left unmatched: 7. The CDR3 runs to 15 residues. Notes on this clonotype: Its antigen is not identified.

TCRdb re-called the reads with MiXCR, one entry per CDR3 protein. Seen here are 1,800 or so distinct CDR3 sequences, about 50% observed once, and the top ten hold around 6.9%. This rearrangement joins TRBV11-2 to TRBJ1-5; 8 positions agree with TRBD1. The sample consisted of peripheral blood mononuclear cells (PBMCs), taken with antithyroid drug treatment, in newly diagnosed or persistent Graves disease (not recorded which). This TCR derives from a human donor with Graves disease. The CDR3 sequence is CASSYDRGDNQPQHF. The CDR3 nucleotides read TGTGCCAGCAGTTACGACAGGGGTGACAATCAGCCCCAGCATTTT.